The T cell receptor (beta chain) described here comes from a study of monozygotic twins with inflammatory bowel disease. Study conclusions and caveats: Twin concordance left repertoire similarity unchanged, with limited power a possible explanation for this lack of difference. The inverse Simpson measure of TCRbeta diversity was lower in IBD patients than in healthy co-twins.

Making each TCR library took around 3,300 ng of total RNA. Incorporation of UMIs carrying a 6-nucleotide sample barcode was performed by template switching. TCRdb re-analyzed the 5' RACE reads; it lists each CDR3 protein once, without DNA. The sample totals hundreds of thousands of distinct CDR3 sequences. Worth noting for this clonotype: Antigen specificity is unknown.

This CDR3 comprises 11 residues. Germline-derived CDR1 and CDR2 are MGHRA and YSYEKL. The clonotype comes from a human donor with ulcerative colitis or Crohn's disease, or a healthy co-twin of an affected twin (not recorded which). The chain carries TRBV4-1 and TRBJ1-6; the TCRdb call, TRBD1, lacks DNA for checking. Sequenced material: blood. The CDR3 is CASSQGQGLHF.